The 2 T cell receptor beta chains below all came from one sample that was sequenced in a study of post-analysis software for immune sequencing data. TCR beta cDNA libraries included unique molecular identifiers. TCRdb fed the PCR reads into MiXCR, producing one record per CDR3 protein. The sample lists 800,000 to 950,000 distinct CDR3 sequences; around 53% were seen once. Study results and caveats: Higher frequency in patients than in controls was seen for about five TRBV segments, with TRBV5-6, TRBV5-1 and TRBV20-1 among them.

No antigen has been identified for these receptors. Material: blood. All receptors derive from a girl aged 5-17 years with multiple sclerosis.

Only one count was recorded for this clonotype. The chain employs TRBV7-2 and TRBJ2-3, with 7 positions matching TRBD1. Germline V gene sequence: CDR1 SGHTA, CDR2 FQGNSA. The CDR3 consists of 15 residues. With 5 bases clipped from V and 2 bases from J, the junction kept 7 bases outside the gene matches. For the CDR3, the DNA is TGTGCCAGCAGCGTCCGGGACAGAGCCACAGATACGCAGTATTTT. Translated: CASSVRDRATDTQYF.

V gene TRBV2 combines with J gene TRBJ2-7; 7 positions agree with TRBD1. Germline V lookup: CDR1 SNHLY, CDR2 FYNNEI. The CDR3 has 14 amino acids. V shed 5 bases, J shed 1 base, and the junction held 5 bases outside the gene matches. The CDR3 DNA reads TGTGCCAGCAGTAAGCCGGGACAGTCCTACGAGCAGTACTTC. Its translation is CASSKPGQSYEQYF.